Listed here are 27 T cell receptor beta chains from one sample, sequenced in a study of blood T cell repertoires in COVID-19. The table came from immunoSEQ multiplex PCR; TCRdb's copy has only in-frame clones and leaves some out. The sample yields 200,000 to 300,000 clones, 85% to 90% seen once. Sequencing was performed on peripheral blood. Receptors were obtained from a woman aged 40 to 50 with acute or convalescent COVID-19.

The chain uses TRBV9 and TRBJ1-5; 8 bases agree with TRBD1. V shed 3 bases, J shed 7 bases, and the junction held 6 bases outside the gene matches. The CDR3 has 14 amino acids. Germline assignment: CDR1 SGDLS and CDR2 YYNGEE. As DNA, the CDR3 is TGTGCCAGCAGCGCCGGGACAGGAGGCCAGCCCCAGCATTTT. Its protein is CASSAGTGGQPQHF. The full variable domain, its missing parts supplied by reference TRBV9 and TRBJ1-5, is DSGVTQTPKHLITATGQRVTLRCSPRSGDLSVYWYQQSLDQGLQFLIQYYNGEERAKGNILERFSAQQFPDLHSELNLSSLELGDSALYFCASSAGTGGQPQHFGDGTRLSIL.

This rearrangement joins TRBV5-6 to TRBJ2-4, with TRBD2 as a possible D gene (7 bases). V lost 2 bases, J lost 3 bases, and 12 bases lay in between. In germline, CDR1 is SGHDT, CDR2 YYEEEE. The CDR3 sequence is 15 residues long. CDR3 amino acids: CASSFRGAGKNIQYF. The CDR3 DNA is TGTGCCAGCAGCTTCCGGGGGGCCGGCAAAAACATTCAGTACTTC.

This clone has just one count. The V gene is TRBV30, the J gene TRBJ1-1, with D perhaps matching TRBD1 (5 bases). V lost 0 bases to trimming and J lost 0 bases, with 11 bases between them. There are 15 residues in the CDR3. Germline values: CDR1 GTSNPN, CDR2 SVGIG (reference sequence). The CDR3 region is CAWSVLRAMNTEAFF. The CDR3 bases are TGTGCCTGGAGTGTTCTCAGGGCCATGAACACTGAAGCTTTCTTT.

The gene calls are TRBV6-6 and TRBJ1-1; the D gene is possibly TRBD1 (5 bases). The CDR3 runs to 13 residues. Germline V gene sequence: CDR1 MNHNY, CDR2 SVGAGI (reference sequence). Deletions cut 5 bases from V and 3 bases from J, with 10 bases between. In DNA, the CDR3 is TGTGCCAGCAGTCAGCAGGGTTACACTGAAGCTTTCTTT. It yields the protein CASSQQGYTEAFF.

This chain links TRBV7-2 with TRBJ2-1, with 9 positions matching TRBD2. V dropped 4 bases and J dropped 10; count of bases not matched to a gene: 11. Germline V CDR1 and CDR2: SGHTA, FQGNSA. The CDR3 is 15 residues long. CDR3 sequence reads: CASSSQSGGKGEQFF. CDR3 sequence (DNA): TGTGCCAGCAGCTCTCAGAGCGGGGGGAAGGGGGAGCAGTTCTTC. The complete variable domain, with remaining parts taken from reference TRBV7-2 and TRBJ2-1, reads GAGVSQSPSNKVTEKGKDVELRCDPISGHTALYWYRQSLGQGLEFLIYFQGNSAPDKSGLPSDRFSAERTGGSVSTLTIQRTQQEDSAVYLCASSSQSGGKGEQFFGPGTRLTVL.

V usage is TRBV5-1 and J usage is TRBJ2-2; 13 bases match TRBD2. Germline V gene sequence: CDR1 SGHRS, CDR2 YFSETQ. J was trimmed by 2 bases and V by 4 bases; bases with no gene match: 8. This CDR3 spans 18 amino acids. The CDR3 loop is CASSLQTSGGSNTGELFF. CDR3 coding DNA: TGCGCCAGCAGCCTACAGACTAGCGGGGGGTCAAACACCGGGGAGCTGTTTTTT. The full variable domain, with the rest looked up from reference TRBV5-1 and TRBJ2-2, is KAGVTQTPRYLIKTRGQQVTLSCSPISGHRSVSWYQQTPGQGLQFLFEYFSETQRNKGNFPGRFSGRQFSNSRSEMNVSTLELGDSALYLCASSLQTSGGSNTGELFFGEGSRLTVL.

The chain couples TRBV19 to TRBJ1-5; the match to TRBD1 covers 8 bases. This CDR3 contains 13 residues. V shed 6 bases, J shed 5 bases, and the junction held 3 bases outside the gene matches. Germline CDR1 and CDR2: LNHDA and SQIVND (reference sequence). The CDR3 is CASRDRVHQPQHF. The CDR3 DNA sequence: TGTGCCAGTAGGGACAGGGTACATCAGCCCCAGCATTTT.

V gene TRBV5-1 combines with J gene TRBJ1-4, with D possibly TRBD1 on 6 matching bases. V was trimmed by 6 bases and J by 0 bases, leaving 12 bases between them. The CDR3 spans 15 residues. CDR1 is SGHRS, CDR2 YFSETQ, per germline. In DNA form, the CDR3 reads TGCGCCAGCACGACAGGCTCCGCAACTAATGAAAAACTGTTTTTT. The encoded protein is CASTTGSATNEKLFF.

A single count supports this clone. The V and J genes are TRBV5-1 and TRBJ2-1; TRBD1 might be the D (6 bases). V lost 4 bases to trimming and J lost 8 bases, with 13 bases between them. In germline, CDR1 is SGHRS, CDR2 YFSETQ. This CDR3 comprises 13 residues. In DNA, the CDR3 is TGCGCCAGCAGCCCCCTGGGGGCAGATGAGCAGTTCTTC. The encoded protein is CASSPLGADEQFF.

V gene TRBV11-2 combines with J gene TRBJ2-1, with TRBD1 matching over 9 bases. Germline CDR1 reads SGHAT; CDR2 reads FQNNGV. The CDR3 runs 17 residues. Trimming at V came to 4 bases and at J to 3 bases, leaving 10 bases not matched to a gene. The CDR3 loop is CASSSRTGAAIYNEQFF. As DNA, the CDR3 is TGTGCCAGCAGCTCAAGGACAGGGGCGGCTATCTACAATGAGCAGTTCTTC.

The chain uses TRBV10-3 and TRBJ1-2, with 7 bases fitting TRBD1. V shed 3 bases and J 5 bases; nucleotides not matched to a gene: 6. CDR3 size: 14 residues. The V gene's germline CDR1 is ENHRY and CDR2 SYGVKD. CDR3: CAISDKGAEYGYTF. The CDR3 region has the DNA TGTGCCATCAGTGATAAGGGGGCAGAGTATGGCTACACCTTC.

This clone is a singleton in its sample. V usage is TRBV18 and J usage is TRBJ1-2, with D uncertain. Trimming took off 2 bases at V and 4 bases at J, with 17 bases between the two ends. The CDR3 has 16 residues. The germline V gene has CDR1 KGHSH and CDR2 LQKENI. The DNA of the CDR3 is TGTGCCAGCTCACCATCAAGCGGATTTTTAGGCTATGGCTACACCTTC. Residues: CASSPSSGFLGYGYTF. The full variable domain, in which reference TRBV18 and TRBJ1-2 provide the parts outside the CDR3, is NAGVMQNPRHLVRRRGQEARLRCSPMKGHSHVYWYRQLPEEGLKFMVYLQKENIIDESGMPKERFSAEFPKEGPSILRIQQVVRGDSAAYFCASSPSSGFLGYGYTFGSGTRLTVV.

This sequence joins TRBV19 and TRBJ1-1, with 7 bases identical to TRBD1. V shed 1 base, J shed 6 bases, and the junction held 14 bases outside the gene matches. The germline gives CDR1 LNHDA, CDR2 SQIVND (reference sequence). This CDR3 region has 17 residues. The DNA of the CDR3 is TGTGCCAGTAGTATAGTTTTCAGGGGGGCAGGGAAATCTGAAGCTTTCTTT. Amino acids: CASSIVFRGAGKSEAFF.

In this sample, this clone turned up a few times. The rearrangement uses TRBV6-4 and TRBJ2-3, with 12 bases lining up with TRBD2. Germline CDR1 reads MRHNA; CDR2 reads SNTAGT. The CDR3 extends over 15 amino acids. Unmatched junction bases numbered 5, after V lost 5 bases and J lost 5 bases. The DNA of the CDR3 is TGTGCCAGCAGTCCTAGCGGGGGGGCCATAGATACGCAGTATTTT. This codes for CASSPSGGAIDTQYF.

The V call is TRBV19, the J call TRBJ1-2; 12 nucleotides agree with TRBD1. Trimming took 8 bases from V and 8 from J; bases not matched to a gene: 6. The germline CDR1 and CDR2 sequences are LNHDA and SQIVND (reference sequence). The CDR3 spans 13 residues. The CDR3 reads CASQGGTGGGYTF. CDR3 nucleotide sequence: TGTGCCAGTCAGGGCGGGACAGGGGGCGGCTACACCTTC.

The V gene is TRBV12-3 or TRBV12-4, the J gene TRBJ2-1; the D gene is possibly TRBD2 (5 bases). Trimming shortened V by 6 bases and J by 10 bases, and 13 bases separated the two germline ends. The CDR3 extends over 12 amino acids. Here the CDR3 reads CASSQRASEQFF. The CDR3 coding sequence is TGTGCCAGCAGCCAGAGGGCTTCCGAGCAGTTCTTC.

J is TRBJ2-1 and V is TRBV2; D may be TRBD2 (5 bases). V lost 2 bases to trimming and J lost 5 bases, with 10 bases between them. This CDR3 is 14 amino acids long. The germline V gene has CDR1 SNHLY and CDR2 FYNNEI. The CDR3, as DNA: TGTGCCAGCAGTGAACGGGGAATCCACAATGAGCAGTTCTTC. Amino acid sequence: CASSERGIHNEQFF.

The gene calls are TRBV14 and TRBJ1-1; D unclear. The V gene's germline CDR1 is SGHDN and CDR2 FVKESK. Trimming cost V 2 bases and J 5 bases, with 6 bases left between them. The CDR3 has 12 amino acids. The CDR3 sequence: CASSQLATEAFF. The CDR3 DNA is TGTGCCAGCAGCCAATTGGCTACTGAAGCTTTCTTT.

The rearrangement uses TRBV12-3 or TRBV12-4 and TRBJ1-2; no firm D call. The CDR3 is 11 amino acids. V dropped 6 bases and J dropped 6 bases, with 8 bases sitting between them. The CDR3 spells CASSPGNGYTF. In DNA form, the CDR3 reads TGTGCCAGCAGCCCGGGGAATGGCTACACCTTC.

V is TRBV7-9 and J is TRBJ1-2; TRBD1 might be the D (6 bases). Germline CDR1 SEHNR, CDR2 FQNEAQ (reference sequence). The CDR3 is 14 amino acids. Trimming removed 5 bases from V and 4 bases from J, with 14 bases in between. The CDR3 protein is CASSQGQGSYGYTF. The DNA for the CDR3 is TGTGCCAGCAGCCAGGGGCAGGGTTCCTATGGCTACACCTTC.

The chain uses TRBV5-1 and TRBJ1-4; 7 nucleotides agree with TRBD1. The CDR3 sequence is 16 residues long. Per germline, CDR1 SGHRS and CDR2 YFSETQ. J lost 5 bases, V lost 2 bases, and 9 bases had no gene match. The CDR3 reads CASSFGLGQKNEKLFF. The CDR3 DNA is TGCGCCAGCAGCTTTGGTTTGGGACAGAAAAATGAAAAACTGTTTTTT. The variable domain in full, with the rest retrieved from reference TRBV5-1 and TRBJ1-4, is KAGVTQTPRYLIKTRGQQVTLSCSPISGHRSVSWYQQTPGQGLQFLFEYFSETQRNKGNFPGRFSGRQFSNSRSEMNVSTLELGDSALYLCASSFGLGQKNEKLFFGSGTQLSVL.

The V gene is TRBV2, the J gene TRBJ2-1; 9 nucleotides agree with TRBD2. This CDR3 has 15 residues. Trimming removed 6 bases from V and 1 base from J; junction bases left unmatched: 4. The germline V gene encodes CDR1 SNHLY and CDR2 FYNNEI. CDR3 nucleotides: TGTGCCAGCAGGCAAACTAGCGGGTCCTACAATGAGCAGTTCTTC. Amino acids: CASRQTSGSYNEQFF.

The J gene is TRBJ1-1, the V gene TRBV27; a possible D gene is TRBD1 (5 bases). The V end was cut by 2 bases, the J end by 0 bases, with 7 bases between. Germline assignment: CDR1 MNHEY and CDR2 SMNVEV (reference sequence). The CDR3 runs 14 residues. As DNA, the CDR3 is TGTGCCAGCAGTTTAACAGGCATGAACACTGAAGCTTTCTTT. This gives the protein CASSLTGMNTEAFF.

The chain uses TRBV11-2 and TRBJ2-7; 7 bases match TRBD1. The CDR3 length is 13 residues. The junction had 4 bases not matched to a gene; V was cut back by 5 bases and J by 3 bases. Germline assignment: CDR1 SGHAT and CDR2 FQNNGV. The CDR3 spells CASSLRGSYEQYV. The CDR3, as DNA: TGTGCCAGCAGCCTCAGGGGGAGCTACGAGCAGTACGTC.

The chain recombines TRBV27 with TRBJ1-2; 11 nucleotides align to TRBD1. V was clipped by 2 bases and J by 6 bases; unmatched bases: 5. Per the germline V gene, CDR1 is MNHEY and CDR2 is SMNVEV (reference sequence). The CDR3 covers 15 residues. The CDR3, as DNA: TGTGCCAGCAGTTTAATGTCGGGACAGGGGGATGGCTACACCTTC. Protein product: CASSLMSGQGDGYTF.

The sample holds a few counts of this clone. The chain's CDR3 is CASSFGQLDQPQHF. The CDR3 nucleotides are TGTGCCAGCAGCTTTGGACAGCTTGATCAGCCCCAGCATTTT. This chain uses TRBV12-1 with TRBJ1-5; the table's D call TRBD1 went unverified against the DNA. TRBV12-1 is labeled a pseudogene. This CDR3 has 14 residues.

This rearrangement joins TRBV7-2 to TRBJ1-2; D remains unclear. This CDR3 has 12 residues. The V end lost 5 bases, the J end lost 2 bases, and 6 bases lay between the germline ends. Per germline, CDR1 SGHTA and CDR2 FQGNSA. Here the CDR3 reads CASSVRNYGYTF. The CDR3 nucleotides read TGTGCCAGCAGCGTGAGGAACTATGGCTACACCTTC.